This TCR beta chain was observed in a study of shared clonotypes between healthy human individuals. Repertoires were generated with immunoSEQ multiplex PCR, while TCRdb's copy carries only in-frame clones and drops some. This table has about 1,500,000 clones, about 96% appearing once. Germline V gives CDR1 SEHNR, CDR2 FQNEAQ (reference sequence). This CDR3 region has 16 residues. V lost 0 bases, J lost 4 bases, and 3 bases stayed unmatched. Researchers partitioned CD4+ cells into CD45RA+ naive and CD45RA-negative memory subsets. The chain has TRBV7-9 and TRBJ1-5; 10 bases agree with TRBD1. This sequence was found in a man aged 25-40 years in good health. Sequenced sample: naive CD4+ T cells sorted from blood. Subset described: CD45RA+ positively selected. CDR3 nucleotides: TGTGCCAGCAGCTTAGCCGGGACAGGGGTTAATCAGCCCCAGCATTTT. Amino acids: CASSLAGTGVNQPQHF.